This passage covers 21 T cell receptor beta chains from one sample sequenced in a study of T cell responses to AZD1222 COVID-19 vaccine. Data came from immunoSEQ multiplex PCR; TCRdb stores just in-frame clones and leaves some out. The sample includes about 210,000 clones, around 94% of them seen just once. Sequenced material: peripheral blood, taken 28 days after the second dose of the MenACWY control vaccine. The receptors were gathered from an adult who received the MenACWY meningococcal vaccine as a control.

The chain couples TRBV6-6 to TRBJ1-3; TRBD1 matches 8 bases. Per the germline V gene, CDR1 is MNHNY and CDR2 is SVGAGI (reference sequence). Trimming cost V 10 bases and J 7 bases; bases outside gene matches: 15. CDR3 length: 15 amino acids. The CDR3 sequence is CATKDRGLSRNTIYF. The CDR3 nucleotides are TGTGCCACAAAAGACAGGGGTCTCAGTCGGAACACCATATATTTT.

The CDR3 loop is CASSFRGADTQYF. In DNA, the CDR3 is TGTGCCAGCAGTTTCAGGGGTGCAGATACGCAGTATTTT. The chain is built from TRBV7-3 and TRBJ2-3; possibly TRBD1 for D (6 bases). CDR3 length equals 13 residues. Germline V gene sequence: CDR1 SGHTA, CDR2 FQGTGA. The V gene lost 6 bases and the J gene lost 4 bases, with 11 bases spanning the gap.

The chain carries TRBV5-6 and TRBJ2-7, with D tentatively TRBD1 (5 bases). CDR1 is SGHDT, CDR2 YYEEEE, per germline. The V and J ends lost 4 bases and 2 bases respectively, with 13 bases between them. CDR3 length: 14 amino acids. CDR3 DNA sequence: TGTGCCAGCAGCCCCCAGGACACTACCTACGAGCAGTACTTC. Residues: CASSPQDTTYEQYF.

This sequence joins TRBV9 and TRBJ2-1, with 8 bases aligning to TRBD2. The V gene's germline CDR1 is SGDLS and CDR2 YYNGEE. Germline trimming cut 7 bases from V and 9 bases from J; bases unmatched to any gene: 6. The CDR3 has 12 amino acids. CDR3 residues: CASPAGDREQFF. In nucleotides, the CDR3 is TGTGCCAGCCCAGCGGGGGACCGTGAGCAGTTCTTC.

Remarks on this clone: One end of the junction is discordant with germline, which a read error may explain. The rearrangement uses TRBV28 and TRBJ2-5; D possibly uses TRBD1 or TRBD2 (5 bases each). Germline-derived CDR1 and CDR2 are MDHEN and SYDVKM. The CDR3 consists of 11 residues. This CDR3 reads CASSAREIQYF. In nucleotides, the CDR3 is TGTGCCAGCAGTGCCAGGGAGATCCAGTACTTC.

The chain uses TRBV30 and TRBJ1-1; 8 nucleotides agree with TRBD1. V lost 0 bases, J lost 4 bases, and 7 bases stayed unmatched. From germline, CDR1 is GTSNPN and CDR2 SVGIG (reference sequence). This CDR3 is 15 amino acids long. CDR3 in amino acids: CAWSVRVGQGTEAFF. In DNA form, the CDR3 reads TGTGCCTGGAGTGTTAGGGTAGGACAGGGCACTGAAGCTTTCTTT.

The CDR3 loop is CASSSNRERGYTF. In DNA, the CDR3 is TGTGCCAGCAGCTCAAACAGGGAACGGGGCTACACCTTC. This chain joins TRBV7-8 and TRBJ1-2; possibly TRBD1 for D (6 bases). With 4 bases removed from V and 8 bases from J, the gap between germline ends came to 14 bases. CDR1 SGHVS and CDR2 FQNEAQ come from the germline V gene. This CDR3 region has 13 residues.

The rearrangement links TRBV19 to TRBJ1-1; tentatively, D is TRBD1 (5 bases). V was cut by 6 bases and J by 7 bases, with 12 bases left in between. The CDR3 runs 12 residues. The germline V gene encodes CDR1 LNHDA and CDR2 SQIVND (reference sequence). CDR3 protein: CASRQASNEAFF. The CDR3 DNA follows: TGTGCCAGTAGACAGGCATCGAATGAAGCTTTCTTT.

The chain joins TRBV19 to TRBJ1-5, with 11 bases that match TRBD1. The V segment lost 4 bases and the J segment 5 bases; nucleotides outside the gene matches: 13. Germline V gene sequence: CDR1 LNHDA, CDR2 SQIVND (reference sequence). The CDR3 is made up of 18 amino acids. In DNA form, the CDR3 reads TGTGCCAGTAGTACCCTCTCGGGACAGGGGGAGACCGATCAGCCCCAGCATTTT. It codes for CASSTLSGQGETDQPQHF.

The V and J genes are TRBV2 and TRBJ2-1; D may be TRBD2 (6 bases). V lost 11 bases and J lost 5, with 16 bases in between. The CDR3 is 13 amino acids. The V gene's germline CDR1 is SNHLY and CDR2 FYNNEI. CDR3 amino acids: CAAPGGRNNEQFF. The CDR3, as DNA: TGTGCCGCTCCCGGGGGAAGAAACAATGAGCAGTTCTTC.

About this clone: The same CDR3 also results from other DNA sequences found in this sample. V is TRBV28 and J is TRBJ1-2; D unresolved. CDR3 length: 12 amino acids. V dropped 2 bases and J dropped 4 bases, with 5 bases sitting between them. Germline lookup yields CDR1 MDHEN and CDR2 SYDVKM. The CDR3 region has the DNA TGTGCCAGCAGTTTACGGGGCTATGGCTACACCTTC. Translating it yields CASSLRGYGYTF.

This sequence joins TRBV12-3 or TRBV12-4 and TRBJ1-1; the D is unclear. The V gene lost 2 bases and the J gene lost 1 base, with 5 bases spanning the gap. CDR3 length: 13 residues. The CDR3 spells CASSLKENTEAFF. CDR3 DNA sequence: TGTGCCAGCAGTTTAAAGGAGAACACTGAAGCTTTCTTT.

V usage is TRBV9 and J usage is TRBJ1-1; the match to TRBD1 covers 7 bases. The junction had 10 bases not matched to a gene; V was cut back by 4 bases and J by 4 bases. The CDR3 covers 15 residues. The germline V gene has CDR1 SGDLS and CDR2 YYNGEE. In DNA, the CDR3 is TGTGCCAGCAGCTCCCCGACAGGGATCAGCACTGAAGCTTTCTTT. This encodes CASSSPTGISTEAFF.

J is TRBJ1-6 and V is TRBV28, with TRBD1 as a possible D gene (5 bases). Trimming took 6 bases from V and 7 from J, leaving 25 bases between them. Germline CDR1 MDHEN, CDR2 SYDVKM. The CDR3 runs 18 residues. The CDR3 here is CASSRHGAGGEGNSPLHF. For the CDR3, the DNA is TGTGCCAGCAGCCGCCACGGAGCTGGGGGGGAAGGAAATTCACCCCTCCACTTT.

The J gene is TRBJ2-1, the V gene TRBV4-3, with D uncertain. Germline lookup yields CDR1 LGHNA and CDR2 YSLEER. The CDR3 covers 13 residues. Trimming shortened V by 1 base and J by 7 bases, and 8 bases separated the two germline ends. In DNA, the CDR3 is TGCGCCAGCAGCCAAGCAAAGGGAAATGAGCAGTTCTTC. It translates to CASSQAKGNEQFF.

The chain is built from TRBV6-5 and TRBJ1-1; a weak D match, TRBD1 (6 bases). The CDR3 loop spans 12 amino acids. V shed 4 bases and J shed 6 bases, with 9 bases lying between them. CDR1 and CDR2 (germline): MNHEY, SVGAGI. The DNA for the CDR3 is TGTGCCAGCAGTTCAGGGGTGGCTGAAGCTTTCTTT. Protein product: CASSSGVAEAFF.

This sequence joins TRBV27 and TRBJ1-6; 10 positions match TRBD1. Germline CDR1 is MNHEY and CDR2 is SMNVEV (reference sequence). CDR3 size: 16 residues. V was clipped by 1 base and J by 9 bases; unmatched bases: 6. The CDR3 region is CASSLFSDRGGSPLHF. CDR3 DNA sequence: TGTGCCAGCAGTTTATTCTCGGACAGGGGGGGTTCACCCCTCCACTTT.

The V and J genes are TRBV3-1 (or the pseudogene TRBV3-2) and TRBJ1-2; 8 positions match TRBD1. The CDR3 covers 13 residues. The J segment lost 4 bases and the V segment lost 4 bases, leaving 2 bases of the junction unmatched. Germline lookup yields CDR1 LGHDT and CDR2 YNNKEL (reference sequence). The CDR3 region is CASSPTGVYGYTF. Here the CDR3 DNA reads TGTGCCAGCAGCCCGACAGGGGTCTATGGCTACACCTTC.

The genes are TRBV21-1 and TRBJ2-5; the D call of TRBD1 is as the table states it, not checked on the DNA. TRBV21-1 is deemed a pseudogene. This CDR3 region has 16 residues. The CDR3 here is CASSSQPQGKQETQYF. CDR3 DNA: TGTGCCAGCAGTTCCCAACCACAGGGGAAGCAAGAGACCCAGTACTTC.

The CDR3 spells CASTWLGNEKLFF. CDR3 sequence (DNA): TGTGCCAGCACGTGGTTGGGAAATGAAAAACTGTTTTTT. The rearrangement uses TRBV12-3 or TRBV12-4 and TRBJ1-4; D ambiguous. There are 13 residues in the CDR3. V lost 7 bases and J 5 bases, leaving 11 bases between the germline ends.

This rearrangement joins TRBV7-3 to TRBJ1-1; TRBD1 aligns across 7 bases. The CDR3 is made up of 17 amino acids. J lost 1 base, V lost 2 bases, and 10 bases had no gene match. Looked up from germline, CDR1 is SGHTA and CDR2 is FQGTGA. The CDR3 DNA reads TGTGCCAGCAGCTTACGGAGACAGGGAAGTGGGAACACTGAAGCTTTCTTT. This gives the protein CASSLRRQGSGNTEAFF.